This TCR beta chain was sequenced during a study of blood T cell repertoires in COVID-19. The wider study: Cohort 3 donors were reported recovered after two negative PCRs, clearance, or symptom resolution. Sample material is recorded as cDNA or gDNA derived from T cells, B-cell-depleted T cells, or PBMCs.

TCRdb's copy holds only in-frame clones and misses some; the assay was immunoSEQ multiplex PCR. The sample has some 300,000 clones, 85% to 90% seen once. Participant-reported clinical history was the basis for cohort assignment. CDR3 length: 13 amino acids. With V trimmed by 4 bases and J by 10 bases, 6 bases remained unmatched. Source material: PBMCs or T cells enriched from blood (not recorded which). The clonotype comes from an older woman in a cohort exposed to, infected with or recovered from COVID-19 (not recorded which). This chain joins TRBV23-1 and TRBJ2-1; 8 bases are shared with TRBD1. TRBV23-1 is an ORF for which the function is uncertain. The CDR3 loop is CASSRQGAGEQFF. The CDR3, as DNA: TGCGCCAGCAGTCGCCAGGGGGCAGGGGAGCAGTTCTTC.